Presented here are 20 T cell receptor beta chains from one specimen sequenced in a study of cytomegalovirus exposure and HLA in healthy donors. The PCR made use of 60 Vbeta and 13 Jbeta primers. The repertoire was sequenced with immunoSEQ multiplex PCR; TCRdb's copy has only in-frame clones and lacks some. The sample records around 130,000 clones, over 70% being singletons. Material: PBMCs. The receptors stem from a woman aged 40 to 55 in good health and CMV-seronegative.

The chain has TRBV19 and TRBJ2-2, with no clear D. V lost 1 base and J 2 bases, leaving 5 bases between the germline ends. Germline assignment: CDR1 LNHDA and CDR2 SQIVND (reference sequence). The CDR3 totals 14 residues. The CDR3 DNA reads as TGTGCCAGTAGTATAGGTCTAAACACCGGGGAGCTGTTTTTT. Its protein is CASSIGLNTGELFF.

The chain uses TRBV9 and TRBJ2-1, with 8 bases fitting TRBD2. From germline, CDR1 is SGDLS and CDR2 YYNGEE. The CDR3 totals 15 residues. V shed 2 bases and J 3 bases; nucleotides not matched to a gene: 4. The CDR3 region is CASSVAGGIYNEQFF. The CDR3 DNA reads as TGTGCCAGCAGCGTTGCGGGGGGAATCTACAATGAGCAGTTCTTC.

The chain has TRBV5-1 and TRBJ2-1; the match to TRBD2 covers 8 bases. The CDR3 has 14 residues. Germline values: CDR1 SGHRS, CDR2 YFSETQ. With 0 bases clipped from V and 8 bases from J, the junction kept 4 bases outside the gene matches. The CDR3 DNA reads as TGCGCCAGCAGCTTGGGGCTAGCGGGTGATGAGCAGTTCTTC. Its translation is CASSLGLAGDEQFF.

The J gene is TRBJ2-7, the V gene TRBV5-1; TRBD2 matches at 13 bases. V lost 4 bases to trimming and J lost 2 bases; unmatched junction nucleotides: 6. From germline, CDR1 is SGHRS and CDR2 YFSETQ. This CDR3 contains 16 residues. This CDR3 is CASSPPGLAGTYEQYF. The CDR3 DNA reads as TGCGCCAGCAGCCCCCCGGGACTAGCGGGGACCTACGAGCAGTACTTC. Based on the CDR3 plus reference TRBV5-1 and TRBJ2-7, the full variable domain is KAGVTQTPRYLIKTRGQQVTLSCSPISGHRSVSWYQQTPGQGLQFLFEYFSETQRNKGNFPGRFSGRQFSNSRSEMNVSTLELGDSALYLCASSPPGLAGTYEQYFGPGTRLTVT.

J is TRBJ2-4 and V is TRBV5-1, with TRBD1 matching 8 bases. Germline-derived CDR1 and CDR2 are SGHRS and YFSETQ. The CDR3 is 16 amino acids. V lost 4 bases and J lost 4; bases outside the gene matches: 10. The CDR3 spells CASSPAGQGAKNIQYF. In DNA form, the CDR3 reads TGCGCCAGCAGCCCGGCCGGACAGGGAGCAAAAAACATTCAGTACTTC.

The chain combines TRBV7-2 with TRBJ2-7, with TRBD2 matching 7 bases. This CDR3 spans 17 amino acids. Per the germline V gene, CDR1 is SGHTA and CDR2 is FQGNSA. With V trimmed by 1 base and J by 1 base, 10 bases remained unmatched. The CDR3 loop is CASSLVSLAEPSYEQYF. The CDR3, as DNA: TGTGCCAGCAGCTTAGTGTCGCTAGCGGAACCTTCCTACGAGCAGTACTTC.

This clone was found once. V and J are TRBV25-1 and TRBJ2-3; D uncertain. The germline gives CDR1 MGHDK, CDR2 SYGVNS. The CDR3 totals 14 residues. Between the trimmed V and J ends, which lost 1 base and 6 bases, there was a span of 11 bases. In DNA, the CDR3 is TGTGCCAGCAGTGAATTTCGGCCCGGGGATACGCAGTATTTT. Translated: CASSEFRPGDTQYF.

The chain joins TRBV27 to TRBJ2-7; D might be TRBD1 (6 bases). The V and J ends lost 7 bases and 6 bases respectively, with 10 bases between them. The CDR3 has 11 amino acids. Germline-derived CDR1 and CDR2 are MNHEY and SMNVEV (reference sequence). The CDR3 DNA follows: TGTGCCAGCACCTCAGGGGTCGAGCAGTACTTC. Protein product: CASTSGVEQYF.

This clone was seen once. CDR3 sequence: CASSLTAGLNEKLFF. The CDR3 bases are TGCGCCAGCAGCTTGACGGCAGGGCTTAATGAAAAACTGTTTTTT. The chain joins TRBV5-1 to TRBJ1-4; possible D gene TRBD1, 5 bases. The V gene's germline CDR1 is SGHRS and CDR2 YFSETQ. V lost 1 base to trimming and J lost 4 bases, with 11 bases between them. This CDR3 is 15 amino acids long. The full variable domain, completed using reference TRBV5-1 and TRBJ1-4, is KAGVTQTPRYLIKTRGQQVTLSCSPISGHRSVSWYQQTPGQGLQFLFEYFSETQRNKGNFPGRFSGRQFSNSRSEMNVSTLELGDSALYLCASSLTAGLNEKLFFGSGTQLSVL.

The CDR3 loop reads CASSQDHGTSGGNEQFF. The CDR3 DNA reads as TGTGCCAGCAGCCAAGATCACGGGACTAGCGGGGGCAATGAGCAGTTCTTC. V is TRBV4-2 and J is TRBJ2-1, with 14 bases lining up with TRBD2. The CDR3 has 17 residues. Germline values: CDR1 LGHNA, CDR2 YNFKEQ. After removal of 0 bases from V and 6 bases from J, the junction contained 4 bases not matched to a gene.

The chain carries TRBV27 and TRBJ1-5, with 8 bases identical to TRBD1. The CDR3 sequence is 16 residues long. Unmatched junction bases numbered 10, after V lost 5 bases and J lost 4 bases. CDR1 MNHEY and CDR2 SMNVEV come from the germline V gene (reference sequence). CDR3 sequence: CASSRTGRPLNQPQHF. DNA for the CDR3: TGTGCCAGCAGTCGGACAGGGCGGCCGCTTAATCAGCCCCAGCATTTT.

The chain has TRBV7-8 and TRBJ2-2; no clear D. Germline loops: CDR1 SGHVS, CDR2 FQNEAQ. The germline V and J ends were trimmed by 2 bases and 5 bases, with 3 bases remaining between them. The CDR3 consists of 12 residues. CDR3 residues: CASSLPTGELFF. The CDR3 coding sequence is TGTGCCAGCAGCTTACCGACCGGGGAGCTGTTTTTT. The full variable domain, its missing parts supplied by reference TRBV7-8 and TRBJ2-2, is GAGVSQSPRYKVAKRGQDVALRCDPISGHVSLFWYQQALGQGPEFLTYFQNEAQLDKSGLPSDRFFAERPEGSVSTLKIQRTQQEDSAVYLCASSLPTGELFFGEGSRLTVL.

A few counts support this clone. The rearrangement links TRBV25-1 to TRBJ2-1; 7 positions match TRBD1. The germline CDR1 and CDR2 sequences are MGHDK and SYGVNS. This CDR3 has 14 amino acids. J was trimmed by 4 bases and V by 8 bases; bases with no gene match: 8. This CDR3 is CASGDRVRYNEQFF. CDR3 nucleotides: TGTGCCAGCGGCGACAGGGTTCGATACAATGAGCAGTTCTTC.

The CDR3 DNA reads as TGTGCCTGGACTAGCGGGAGAAGTAATGAGCAGTTCTTC. It codes for CAWTSGRSNEQFF. The chain has TRBV30 and TRBJ2-1, with 10 bases fitting TRBD2. Per the germline V gene, CDR1 is GTSNPN and CDR2 is SVGIG (reference sequence). Germline trimming cut 4 bases from V and 7 bases from J; bases unmatched to any gene: 4. The CDR3 loop spans 13 amino acids. Full variable domain (remainder filled in from reference TRBV30 and TRBJ2-1): SQTIHQWPATLVQPVGSPLSLECTVEGTSNPNLYWYRQAAGRGLQLLFYSVGIGQISSEVPQNLSASRPQDRQFILSSKKLLLSDSGFYLCAWTSGRSNEQFFGPGTRLTVL.

The chain combines TRBV2 with TRBJ2-3; TRBD2 aligns across 12 bases. The trim removed 11 bases at V and 2 bases at J, leaving 8 bases unmatched. Germline CDR1 SNHLY, CDR2 FYNNEI. CDR3 size: 15 residues. CDR3 residues: CAGTGLAGFTDTQYF. CDR3 sequence (DNA): TGTGCCGGAACAGGACTAGCGGGATTCACAGATACGCAGTATTTT. The variable domain in full, with the rest retrieved from reference TRBV2 and TRBJ2-3, is EPEVTQTPSHQVTQMGQEVILRCVPISNHLYFYWYRQILGQKVEFLVSFYNNEISEKSEIFDDQFSVERPDGSNFTLKIRSTKLEDSAMYFCAGTGLAGFTDTQYFGPGTRLTVL.

J is TRBJ1-2 and V is TRBV7-9; D uncertain. V shed 4 bases and J shed 1 base, with 16 bases lying between them. The CDR3 contains 16 residues. CDR1 is SEHNR and CDR2 is FQNEAQ in the germline V gene (reference sequence). The CDR3 loop is CASSSTRGRDNYGYTF. CDR3 DNA sequence: TGTGCCAGCAGCTCAACCCGGGGAAGGGATAACTATGGCTACACCTTC.

The chain couples TRBV5-1 to TRBJ1-2; D gene uncertain. V lost 1 base to trimming and J lost 8 bases, with 9 bases between them. In germline, CDR1 is SGHRS, CDR2 YFSETQ. The CDR3 runs to 12 residues. The CDR3 DNA reads as TGCGCCAGCAGCTTGAACGGGGAAGGCTACACCTTC. Translating it yields CASSLNGEGYTF.

The chain links TRBV5-1 to TRBJ2-1, with 12 bases aligning to TRBD2. Germline-derived CDR1 and CDR2 are SGHRS and YFSETQ. The CDR3 totals 17 residues. With V trimmed by 0 bases and J by 6 bases, 7 bases remained unmatched. CDR3: CASSLAPLAGGPNEQFF. CDR3 in DNA: TGCGCCAGCAGCTTGGCCCCGCTAGCGGGGGGGCCCAATGAGCAGTTCTTC.

A remark on this clone: An end of the junction does not agree with germline; a read error may underlie this. V is TRBV9 and J is TRBJ2-6, with 12 bases that match TRBD1. CDR3 size: 17 residues. Germline V gene sequence: CDR1 SGDLS, CDR2 YYNGEE. The CDR3 is CASSVGTGGSGANGLTF. Written as DNA, the CDR3 is TGTGCCAGCAGCGTTGGGACAGGGGGCTCTGGGGCCAACGGCCTGACTTTC.

The chain links TRBV9 to TRBJ1-2; TRBD1 is a possible D gene (5 bases). From germline, CDR1 is SGDLS and CDR2 YYNGEE. V lost 0 bases and J lost 2, with 5 bases in between. The CDR3 is 13 residues long. CDR3 nucleotide sequence: TGTGCCAGCAGCGTAGCAGGGAACTATGGCTACACCTTC. Translating it yields CASSVAGNYGYTF.